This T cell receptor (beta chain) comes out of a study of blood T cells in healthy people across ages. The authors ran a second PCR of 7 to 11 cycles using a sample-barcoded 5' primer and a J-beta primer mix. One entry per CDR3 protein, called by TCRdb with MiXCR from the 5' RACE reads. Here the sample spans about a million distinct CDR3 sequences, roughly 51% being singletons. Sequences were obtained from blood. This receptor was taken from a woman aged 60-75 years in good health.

The CDR3 loop is CSARTSGSTVETQYF. The CDR3 bases are TGCAGTGCGAGGACTAGCGGGAGTACGGTGGAGACCCAGTACTTC. The rearrangement uses TRBV20-1 and TRBJ2-5, with 13 bases identical to TRBD2. Germline CDR1 reads DFQATT; CDR2 reads SNEGSKA (reference sequence). The CDR3 is 15 residues long. V lost 6 bases and J lost 5; bases outside the gene matches: 9.